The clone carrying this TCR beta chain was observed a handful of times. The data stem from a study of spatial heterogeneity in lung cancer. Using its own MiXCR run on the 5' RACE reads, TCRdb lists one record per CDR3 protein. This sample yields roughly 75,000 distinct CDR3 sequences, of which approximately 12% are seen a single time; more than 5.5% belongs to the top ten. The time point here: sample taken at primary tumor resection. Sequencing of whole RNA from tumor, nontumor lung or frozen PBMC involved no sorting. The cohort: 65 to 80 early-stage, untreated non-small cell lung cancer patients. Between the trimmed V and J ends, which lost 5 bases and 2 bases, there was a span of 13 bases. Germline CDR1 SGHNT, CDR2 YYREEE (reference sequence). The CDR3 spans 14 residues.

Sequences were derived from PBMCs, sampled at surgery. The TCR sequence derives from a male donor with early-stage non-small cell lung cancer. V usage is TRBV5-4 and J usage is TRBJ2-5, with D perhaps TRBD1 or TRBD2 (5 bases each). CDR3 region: CASSTGTQQETQYF. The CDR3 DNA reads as TGTGCCAGCAGTACCGGGACGCAACAAGAGACCCAGTACTTC.